The sequence of this TCR beta chain was determined in a study of shared clonotypes between healthy human individuals. Study-level findings and limits: The generation probabilities recorded for non-shared clonotypes fell below those of clonotypes shared by all four donors.

About this clone itself: Its cognate antigen is unknown.

The CDR3 contains 13 residues. Germline values: CDR1 SNHLY, CDR2 FYNNEI. V was shortened by 6 bases and J by 5 bases, with 13 bases between the two germline ends. The assay was immunoSEQ multiplex PCR, and TCRdb's table has in-frame clones only and misses some. The table records some 1,400,000 clones, approximately 97% of them present only once. This sequence joins TRBV2 and TRBJ2-5, with no clear D. This TCR came from a man aged 30 to 45 in good health. Sequencing was carried out using naive CD4+ T cells sorted from blood. The subset denotes: CD45RA+ positively selected. CDR3 sequence reads: CASRTEARETQYF. The DNA of the CDR3 is TGTGCCAGCAGGACTGAGGCGCGGGAGACCCAGTACTTC. Variable domain in full (rest from reference TRBV2 and TRBJ2-5): EPEVTQTPSHQVTQMGQEVILRCVPISNHLYFYWYRQILGQKVEFLVSFYNNEISEKSEIFDDQFSVERPDGSNFTLKIRSTKLEDSAMYFCASRTEARETQYFGPGTRLLVL.